The next 15 T cell receptor beta chains were all read from a single sample in a study of Tregs in tolerant kidney transplant recipients. Sequencing was performed with immunoSEQ multiplex PCR; in TCRdb, only in-frame clones are kept and a portion is missing. This table holds around 43,000 clones, about 90% found once. Sequenced material: Tregs from blood. Every receptor here comes from a human donor in good health.

This chain links TRBV7-2 with TRBJ1-2; TRBD1 agrees at 8 bases. The V and J ends lost 5 bases and 4 bases, in that order; junction bases with no gene match: 6. Germline CDR1 is SGHTA and CDR2 is FQGNSA. CDR3 length equals 14 residues. The CDR3 region is CASSADRATYGYTF. The CDR3 DNA follows: TGTGCCAGCAGCGCGGACAGGGCAACCTATGGCTACACCTTC.

The genes are TRBV28 and TRBJ1-2, with D perhaps matching TRBD1 (5 bases). V shed 1 base and J shed 6 bases, with 12 bases lying between them. Per germline, CDR1 MDHEN and CDR2 SYDVKM. This CDR3 has 14 amino acids. CDR3 residues: CASSLSAGRHGYTF. CDR3 DNA sequence: TGTGCCAGCAGTTTATCGGCAGGGAGACATGGCTACACCTTC.

The chain joins TRBV9 to TRBJ2-3, with 9 bases aligning to TRBD1. From germline, CDR1 is SGDLS and CDR2 YYNGEE. The CDR3 contains 16 residues. The V and J ends lost 2 bases and 6 bases, in that order; junction bases with no gene match: 10. The CDR3 loop is CASSVRGQGLFDTQYF. The CDR3 nucleotides are TGTGCCAGCAGCGTGCGGGGACAGGGTCTTTTTGATACGCAGTATTTT.

This clone appeared once. The chain combines TRBV7-2 with TRBJ1-1; D is uncertain. This CDR3 contains 15 residues. Per germline, CDR1 SGHTA and CDR2 FQGNSA. V was shortened by 1 base and J by 1 base, with 10 bases between the two germline ends. The CDR3 DNA follows: TGTGCCAGCAGCTTAGGAGGCATTTGGAACACTGAAGCTTTCTTT. Protein: CASSLGGIWNTEAFF.

The genes are TRBV2 and TRBJ1-5; 8 bases agree with TRBD1. This CDR3 comprises 13 residues. Germline V gene lookup returns CDR1 SNHLY and CDR2 FYNNEI. The V and J ends lost 6 bases and 4 bases, in that order; junction bases with no gene match: 2. CDR3: CASRGTGNQPQHF. The CDR3 DNA reads TGTGCCAGCAGAGGGACAGGTAATCAGCCCCAGCATTTT.

The chain links TRBV5-1 to TRBJ1-1; a possible D gene is TRBD1 (6 bases). Trimming took 4 bases from V and 3 from J, leaving 16 bases between them. CDR1 and CDR2 from the germline V gene are SGHRS and YFSETQ. This CDR3 is 15 amino acids long. The CDR3 DNA reads TGCGCCAGCAGCCCCCTACAGGGATGGGACACTGAAGCTTTCTTT. It is translated as CASSPLQGWDTEAFF.

The chain uses TRBV7-6 and TRBJ1-1; D is ambiguous. Germline assignment: CDR1 SGHVS and CDR2 FNYEAQ. This CDR3 comprises 16 residues. V was trimmed by 1 base and J by 1 base, leaving 13 bases between them. The CDR3 spells CASSLEFRGWNTEAFF. Here the CDR3 DNA reads TGTGCCAGCAGCTTAGAATTTAGAGGCTGGAACACTGAAGCTTTCTTT.

This chain connects TRBV2 to TRBJ2-7, with D unclear. Germline assignment: CDR1 SNHLY and CDR2 FYNNEI. This CDR3 contains 13 residues. V dropped 2 bases and J dropped 9 bases, with 14 bases sitting between them. The CDR3 DNA reads as TGTGCCAGCAGTGAACCCTTTCTCGTAGTGCAGTACTTC. Protein: CASSEPFLVVQYF.

The chain uses TRBV6-5 and TRBJ2-7; 7 nucleotides align to TRBD2. The V gene end was trimmed by 2 bases and the J gene end by 7 bases; junction bases not matched to a gene: 5. The CDR3 extends over 13 amino acids. The germline gives CDR1 MNHEY, CDR2 SVGAGI. The CDR3 nucleotides read TGTGCCAGCAGTTACGAAGGTAGCGGGGAGCAGTACTTC. It specifies CASSYEGSGEQYF.

The chain links TRBV6-5 to TRBJ2-7; D perhaps matches TRBD1 (6 bases). Deletions cut 0 bases from V and 9 bases from J, with 15 bases between. This CDR3 is built from 14 residues. Germline assignment: CDR1 MNHEY and CDR2 SVGAGI. The CDR3 sequence: CASSYSMGAVGQYF. CDR3 sequence (DNA): TGTGCCAGCAGTTACTCGATGGGGGCAGTAGGGCAGTACTTC.

This clone has only one observation. Mismatch with germline at one junction end may stem from a read error. V gene TRBV5-5 combines with J gene TRBJ1-4, with unresolved D. Per the germline V gene, CDR1 is SGHKS and CDR2 is YYEKEE (reference sequence). This CDR3 is 14 amino acids long. The CDR3 is CVSSLTRRNEKLFF. CDR3 nucleotide sequence: TGTGTCAGCAGCTTGACAAGGCGTAATGAAAAACTGTTTTTT.

The CDR3 DNA sequence: TGCGCCAGCTGCAAAGCGAATGGAGAGACCCAGTACTTC. Translating gives CASCKANGETQYF. V gene TRBV5-1 combines with J gene TRBJ2-5; no firm D call. The CDR3 sequence is 13 residues long. Germline CDR1 SGHRS, CDR2 YFSETQ. Trimming left V 7 bases short and J 4 bases short, with 14 bases between.

This chain links TRBV5-5 with TRBJ1-2; D is undetermined. CDR3 size: 14 residues. V lost 4 bases and J lost 4, with 14 bases in between. The germline CDR1 and CDR2 sequences are SGHKS and YYEKEE (reference sequence). The CDR3 DNA reads TGTGCCAGCAGCCTCCGTGGCAGGTTCTATGGCTACACCTTC. Residues: CASSLRGRFYGYTF.

This sequence joins TRBV5-1 and TRBJ2-5; D perhaps matches TRBD2 (6 bases). Judging by the DNA end, TRBJ2-7 fits better; the J call may be wrong. Germline V lookup: CDR1 SGHRS, CDR2 YFSETQ. The CDR3 extends over 12 amino acids. CDR3 in amino acids: CASSLVGGEQYF. CDR3 bases: TGCGCCAGCAGCTTGGTGGGGGGCGAGCAGTACTTC.

This clone was observed a few times. The J gene is TRBJ1-2, the V gene TRBV19; TRBD1 matches at 7 bases. The CDR3 sequence is 15 residues long. Per germline, CDR1 LNHDA and CDR2 SQIVND (reference sequence). V dropped 1 base and J dropped 6; count of bases not matched to a gene: 8. CDR3 DNA sequence: TGTGCCAGTAGTATAGTAGAGACAGGGTTGAATGGCTACACCTTC. This encodes CASSIVETGLNGYTF.